Reported below is one T cell receptor beta chain. Deletions cut 5 bases from V and 11 bases from J, with 12 bases between. This CDR3 has 11 residues. The germline V gene has CDR1 MNHEY and CDR2 SVGAGI. This sample stems from a study of shared clonotypes between healthy human individuals. About the research overall: CD4 naive and memory got three plates each, CD8 naive two, CD8 memory one.

Produced via immunoSEQ multiplex PCR; TCRdb's table is partial and in-frame only. The table shows some 500,000 clones, with 90% to 97% occurring only once. This sequence was found in a woman in her 30s in good health. The V gene is TRBV6-5, the J gene TRBJ2-5, with D unresolved. Sequencing was carried out using naive CD4+ T cells sorted from blood. Subset here: CD45RA+ positively selected. The CDR3 region is CASSLRTEQYF. In DNA form, the CDR3 reads TGTGCCAGCAGTCTACGAACAGAGCAGTACTTC.